The TCR beta chain described here comes from a study of blood T cell repertoires in COVID-19. Assay used: immunoSEQ multiplex PCR; TCRdb lists only in-frame clones, some missing. The sample carries 250,000 to 350,000 clones, approximately 86% recorded once. Germline V lookup: CDR1 SEHNR, CDR2 FQNEAQ (reference sequence). The CDR3 is 14 amino acids. With V trimmed by 2 bases and J by 4 bases, 4 bases remained unmatched. What was sequenced was peripheral blood. The clonotype was recovered from a woman in her seventies with COVID-19, enrolled during active disease. The chain recombines TRBV7-9 with TRBJ1-1, with 7 bases identical to TRBD1. The CDR3: CASSLLQGSTEAFF. CDR3 nucleotide sequence: TGTGCCAGCAGCTTACTACAGGGGTCCACTGAAGCTTTCTTT.